This TCR beta chain was sequenced during a study of blood T cells in healthy people across ages. Sample-barcoded 5' priming and a J-beta primer mix drove a second PCR of 7 to 11 cycles. From the 5' RACE reads, TCRdb called clonotypes with MiXCR, one entry per CDR3 protein. The sample lists around 800,000 distinct CDR3 sequences, roughly 26% occurring once. This clonotype was picked up a small number of times. These data also featured in a second study, about T cells of mothers and their children.

The TCR sequence derives from a boy between 10 and 17 years old in good health. The sample comprised blood.

CDR3 sequence (DNA): TGTGCCAGCAGAGCCGGACTTTATAATTCACCCCTCCACTTT. Amino acid sequence: CASRAGLYNSPLHF. This chain joins TRBV28 and TRBJ1-6, with unresolved D. There are 14 residues in the CDR3. The V end was cut by 6 bases, the J end by 4 bases, with 10 bases between. Germline CDR1 and CDR2: MDHEN and SYDVKM.